Each of the 16 T cell receptor beta chains below was sequenced from the same sample in a study of CD8 T cells in Susac syndrome. Random hexamers were used to reverse transcribe an amount of 0.5 to 1 ug RNA. TCRdb called the immunoSEQ multiplex PCR reads again in MiXCR, with one record for every CDR3 protein. The sample contains 200,000 to 250,000 distinct CDR3 sequences, 94% of which appear only once. Sample: CD4+ T cells from PBMCs. The receptor source for this set is a human donor with Susac syndrome.

The rearrangement joins TRBV30 to TRBJ1-4, with a tentative D call TRBD1 (6 bases). Germline assignment: CDR1 GTSNPN and CDR2 SVGIG (reference sequence). Trimming removed 2 bases at V and 5 bases at J, with 12 bases between. This CDR3 region has 14 residues. CDR3 DNA sequence: TGTGCCTGGAGTAAGGGGGGGCGGAATGAAAAACTGTTTTTT. Amino acid sequence: CAWSKGGRNEKLFF.

The count of this clonotype is one. The V and J genes are TRBV21-1 and TRBJ1-1; TRBD1, as called in the table, went unchecked against the DNA. TRBV21-1 is a pseudogene. The CDR3 sequence is 16 residues long. CDR3 loop: CASSKDGTGQGTEAFF. For the CDR3, the DNA is TGTGCCAGCAGCAAAGACGGGACGGGACAGGGCACTGAAGCTTTCTTT.

This clonotype has just one count. The chain joins TRBV5-6 to TRBJ1-5, with D unclear. Germline V CDR1 and CDR2: SGHDT, YYEEEE. The V end was cut by 4 bases, the J end by 6 bases, with 17 bases between. The length of the CDR3 is 15 residues. CDR3: CASSPRAGSGQPQHF. The CDR3 DNA sequence: TGTGCCAGCAGCCCCCGGGCGGGGTCGGGTCAGCCCCAGCATTTT.

The V gene is TRBV20-1, the J gene TRBJ2-5; a possible D gene is TRBD2 (5 bases). CDR3 size: 12 residues. V lost 5 bases and J 0 bases, leaving 7 bases between the germline ends. Germline values: CDR1 DFQATT, CDR2 SNEGSKA (reference sequence). The CDR3 here is CSALDYQETQYF. The CDR3 nucleotides are TGCAGTGCTTTGGACTACCAAGAGACCCAGTACTTC.

J is TRBJ2-5 and V is TRBV30, with D possibly TRBD2 on 8 matching bases. Germline V gene data show CDR1 as GTSNPN and CDR2 as SVGIG (reference sequence). V was trimmed by 4 bases and J by 9 bases, leaving 24 bases between them. The CDR3 spans 15 residues. The CDR3 is CAWMFMAGGRGPQYF. The CDR3 coding sequence is TGTGCCTGGATGTTCATGGCGGGGGGAAGGGGGCCCCAGTACTTC.

The chain links TRBV2 to TRBJ2-3, with 13 bases identical to TRBD2. Germline CDR1 is SNHLY and CDR2 is FYNNEI. This CDR3 spans 18 amino acids. Trimming cost V 6 bases and J 6 bases; bases outside gene matches: 15. CDR3 in DNA: TGTGCCAGCAGCCGAACGGGACTAGCGGGGACCCCTAGGGATACGCAGTATTTT. It translates to CASSRTGLAGTPRDTQYF.

The V call is TRBV30, the J call TRBJ1-2; TRBD1 agrees at 10 bases. Unmatched junction bases numbered 6, after V lost 3 bases and J lost 8 bases. The CDR3 is 13 residues long. Looked up from germline, CDR1 is GTSNPN and CDR2 is SVGIG (reference sequence). The CDR3 nucleotides read TGTGCCTGGAGAGGCGGGACAGGGGACGGCTACACCTTC. Translated: CAWRGGTGDGYTF.

This clonotype was observed once. The V gene is TRBV5-6, the J gene TRBJ1-5, with a possible D match to TRBD1 (6 bases). V was pared by 1 base and J by 0 bases, with 8 bases between. This CDR3 has 15 residues. Germline CDR1 and CDR2: SGHDT and YYEEEE. The CDR3 here is CASSLKGGSNQPQHF. CDR3 sequence (DNA): TGTGCCAGCAGCTTGAAAGGGGGTAGCAATCAGCCCCAGCATTTT.

The chain links TRBV4-3 to TRBJ1-1; no clear D gene. In germline, CDR1 is LGHNA, CDR2 YSLEER. Trimming pared 5 bases from V and 1 base from J, leaving 11 bases between. CDR3 length: 14 amino acids. CDR3 region: CASSTTTGNTEAFF. The CDR3 nucleotides read TGCGCCAGCAGCACCACCACGGGGAACACTGAAGCTTTCTTT.

This chain links TRBV12-3 or TRBV12-4 with TRBJ1-4; D is uncertain. V was cut by 7 bases and J by 5 bases, with 14 bases left in between. The CDR3 covers 14 residues. The DNA for the CDR3 is TGTGCCAGCAATTTCCTCGGGGTAAATGAAAAACTGTTTTTT. It yields the protein CASNFLGVNEKLFF.

V usage is TRBV7-2 and J usage is TRBJ2-1, with D maybe TRBD1 (5 bases). Trimming took 5 bases from V and 10 from J, leaving 15 bases between them. Germline V CDR1 and CDR2: SGHTA, FQGNSA. This CDR3 comprises 13 residues. This CDR3 reads CASSPSQVREQFF. The CDR3, as DNA: TGTGCCAGCAGCCCGTCACAGGTTCGAGAGCAGTTCTTC.

This clonotype came up once. The chain is built from TRBV6-2 or TRBV6-3 and TRBJ2-1, with TRBD1 identical over 10 bases. Trimming cost V 2 bases and J 7 bases; bases outside gene matches: 5. Germline CDR1 reads MNHEY; CDR2 reads SVGEGT. The CDR3 covers 15 residues. The DNA for the CDR3 is TGTGCCAGCAGTTACCTGGACAGGGGGTCGAATGAGCAGTTCTTC. Its translation: CASSYLDRGSNEQFF.

J is TRBJ2-7 and V is TRBV20-1; 9 bases align to TRBD2. Germline CDR1 DFQATT, CDR2 SNEGSKA (reference sequence). With V trimmed by 1 base and J by 6 bases, 7 bases remained unmatched. The CDR3 is 14 residues long. CDR3 sequence (DNA): TGCAGTGCTAGAGCCCCTAGCGGGGTGGGCGAGCAGTACTTC. Translation: CSARAPSGVGEQYF.

The chain uses TRBV20-1 and TRBJ1-5; TRBD1 might be the D (6 bases). Germline assignment: CDR1 DFQATT and CDR2 SNEGSKA (reference sequence). Trimming removed 0 bases from V and 1 base from J, with 13 bases in between. CDR3 length: 16 amino acids. The CDR3 region has the DNA TGCAGTGCTAGAGATCCGGGGGCTATAAGCAATCAGCCCCAGCATTTT. It is translated as CSARDPGAISNQPQHF.

The V and J genes are TRBV6-1 and TRBJ2-7, with D tentatively TRBD1 or TRBD2 (5 bases each). Germline CDR1 is MNHNS and CDR2 is SASEGT. This CDR3 spans 11 amino acids. Between the trimmed V and J ends, which lost 11 bases and 3 bases, there was a span of 11 bases. Written as DNA, the CDR3 is TGTGCCGGGGGTGTGAACTACGAGCAGTACTTC. It encodes CAGGVNYEQYF.

The rearrangement links TRBV24-1 to TRBJ2-1; perhaps TRBD2 as D (6 bases). Germline lookup yields CDR1 KGHDR and CDR2 SFDVKD. CDR3 length: 16 residues. Trimming pared 0 bases from V and 0 bases from J, leaving 8 bases between. As DNA, the CDR3 is TGTGCCACCAGTGATTTGGACGGGAGCTCCTACAATGAGCAGTTCTTC. Its translation is CATSDLDGSSYNEQFF.